This T cell receptor (beta chain) was identified during a study of regulatory T cells in long-lasting Graves disease. For the study at large: By definition, persistent Graves' disease involved antithyroid drugs for over 5 years alongside positive TSH receptor antibodies. Study-wide results and caveats: When disease was persistent, TRBV28, TRBJ1-2 and TRBJ2-5 were the favored segments.

Sequencing libraries for TCR beta were prepared with iRepertoire HTBI primers and Arm-PCR of CDR3 regions. A single record per CDR3 protein comes from TCRdb applying MiXCR to the multiplex PCR reads. The sample yields fewer than 550,000 distinct CDR3 sequences, roughly 21% seen once. This clonotype was seen a few times. Antigen: not known. The V end was cut by 6 bases, the J end by 4 bases, with 19 bases between. CDR1 DFQATT and CDR2 SNEGSKA come from the germline V gene (reference sequence). This CDR3 is 15 amino acids long. As to time point: persistent/refractory GD, antithyroid drugs over 5 years with positive TRAb. RNA from PBMCs was the source of the TCR library. Peripheral blood, at approximately 10 milliliters, went into EDTA tubes.

The TCR originated in a female donor with Graves disease. The chain combines TRBV20-1 with TRBJ1-5; D is unclear. Sequenced material: peripheral blood mononuclear cells (PBMCs), taken when the disease was refractory, from a patient treated with antithyroid drugs. The CDR3 DNA is TGCAGTGCGATGGGCAACCCAGGACGGAATCAGCCCCAGCATTTT. This encodes CSAMGNPGRNQPQHF.